This paragraph reports one TCR beta chain. In the original analysis: Amplification of reference gene primers provided the estimated nucleated cell counts. Profiled with immunoSEQ multiplex PCR; TCRdb holds only in-frame clones, not every one. That table furnishes V, J and clone size, whereas the DNA furnished D and trimming. The top ten clones hold 5% of a sample with 250,000 to 300,000 clones, approximately 78% of them seen once. Cohorts were assigned according to the clinical history that participants reported. These data come from a study of blood T cell repertoires in COVID-19. The CDR3 length is 15 residues. V lost 1 base, J lost 5 bases, and 12 bases lay in between. The germline CDR1 and CDR2 sequences are LGHDT and YNNKEL (reference sequence).

Sequenced material: PBMCs or T cells enriched from blood (not recorded which). The rearrangement links TRBV3-1 (or the pseudogene TRBV3-2) to TRBJ1-5; D might be TRBD1 (5 bases). The source is a man aged 40-49 years who had been exposed to COVID-19. The DNA of the CDR3 is TGTGCCAGCAGCCAAGGTGGGCAGGGCTATCAGCCCCAGCATTTT. This encodes CASSQGGQGYQPQHF.